This TCR beta chain comes out of a study of blood T cell repertoires in COVID-19. CDR1 and CDR2 from the germline V gene are LNHNV and YYDKDF (reference sequence). The CDR3 length is 13 residues. Trimming took 4 bases from V and 7 from J, leaving 11 bases between them. Here immunoSEQ multiplex PCR was the method, and the copy in TCRdb shows in-frame clones only, minus some. The sample shows 50,000 to 65,000 clones, 74% of them seen only once. Sequences were obtained from peripheral blood. The TCR originated in a woman aged 80 or over with acute or convalescent COVID-19. The chain links TRBV15 to TRBJ1-5, with a weak D call TRBD1 (5 bases). The CDR3 DNA follows: TGTGCCACCAGCAAAGGGGTTTGGCAGCCCCAGCATTTT. It specifies CATSKGVWQPQHF.